The 2 T cell receptor beta chains given below trace back to one sample, sequenced in a study of shared clonotypes between healthy human individuals. Here immunoSEQ multiplex PCR was the method, and the copy in TCRdb shows in-frame clones only, minus some. Here the sample spans hundreds of thousands of clones, 90% to 96% being singletons. Input material: naive CD4+ T cells sorted from blood. Subset: CD45RA+ positively selected. The receptor set was obtained from a woman in her twenties or thirties in good health.

The chain joins TRBV10-2 to TRBJ1-5, with D maybe TRBD1 (5 bases). This CDR3 region has 15 residues. Trimming shortened V by 6 bases and J by 0 bases, and 12 bases separated the two germline ends. CDR1 and CDR2 from the germline V gene are WSHSY and SAAADI. In DNA, the CDR3 is TGCGCCAGCAGGCGGACACCGAATAGCAATCAGCCCCAGCATTTT. It yields the protein CASRRTPNSNQPQHF.

J is TRBJ2-2 and V is TRBV5-1, with TRBD2 matching 10 bases. This CDR3 contains 14 residues. V dropped 5 bases and J dropped 6; count of bases not matched to a gene: 4. CDR1 SGHRS and CDR2 YFSETQ come from the germline V gene. The CDR3 sequence is CASSSSGRAGELFF. DNA for the CDR3: TGCGCCAGCAGTTCGAGCGGGAGGGCCGGGGAGCTGTTTTTT.